The T cell receptor (beta chain) described here comes from a study of PD-1 blockade in classical Hodgkin lymphoma. Study results and caveats: According to reports, newly diagnosed patients had lower baseline TCR diversity than healthy donors, and relapsed/refractory patients had lower baseline TCR diversity still.

Notes on this clone: Antigen specificity is unknown.

The protocol was immunoSEQ multiplex PCR, while the TCRdb copy is restricted to in-frame clones and leaves out a portion. The table shows approximately 43,000 clones, with more than 85% occurring only once. From germline, CDR1 is SGHRS and CDR2 YFSETQ. V lost 4 bases and J lost 0, with 8 bases in between. The CDR3 loop spans 14 amino acids. Every one of the patients relapsed after autologous stem cell transplantation (brentuximab vedotin exposure was variable). The source was peripheral blood mononuclear cells (PBMCs), collected before the second cycle of nivolumab. This chain connects TRBV5-1 to TRBJ2-1; D is undetermined. This receptor was identified in a human donor with classical Hodgkin lymphoma. CDR3 protein: CASSRQDSYNEQFF. In DNA, the CDR3 is TGCGCCAGCAGCCGACAAGACTCCTACAATGAGCAGTTCTTC.